Below, one TCR beta chain is given with its context. The data are from a study of CD8 T cells in Susac syndrome. This CDR3 contains 12 residues. V gave up 3 bases and J gave up 7 bases, with 9 bases separating them. Germline CDR1 reads MDHEN; CDR2 reads SYDVKM. RNA in amounts of about 0.5 to 1 ug was reverse transcribed with random hexamers. TCRdb processed the immunoSEQ multiplex PCR reads anew with MiXCR; each CDR3 protein has one entry. The sample contains 150,000 to 200,000 distinct CDR3 sequences, more than 90% of which appear only once. Blood CD8+ and CD4+ T cells underwent high-throughput TCR beta sequencing. As controls, healthy donors matched for age and sex were used.

The sample was CD4+ T cells from PBMCs. The TCR sequence derives from a human donor in good health. V is TRBV28 and J is TRBJ2-5; no firm D call. The CDR3 loop reads CASSFSRGTQYF. The CDR3 nucleotides are TGTGCCAGCAGTTTCTCGCGCGGGACCCAGTACTTC.